The clone carrying this TCR beta chain was observed a handful of times. The entry originates in a study of molecular identifiers for immune sequencing clone quantification. The authors built bulk TCR libraries by previously described methods with listed TCR primers. TCRdb used MiXCR to reprocess the PCR reads, holding one entry per CDR3 protein. The table records roughly 100,000 distinct CDR3 sequences, less than 35% of them present only once. V dropped 6 bases and J dropped 2 bases, with 11 bases sitting between them. Germline V gives CDR1 SQVTM, CDR2 ANQGSEA. CDR3 size: 14 residues. Preparation of naive CD8 libraries involved roughly 20,000 to 1,100,000 sorted cells and 10%, 30% or 50% RNA.

Sample: naive CD8+ T cells from blood, with Jurkat cell RNA spiked in. The subset was: FACS-sorted CD8+CD4-CCR7+CD45RA+ naive T cells. This chain connects TRBV29-1 to TRBJ2-6, with a possible D match to TRBD1 (5 bases). The TCR comes from a human donor in good health. Some libraries in this study had Jurkat cell RNA spiked in. CDR3 residues: CSVDAGTGANVLTF. CDR3 sequence (DNA): TGCAGCGTGGACGCAGGGACTGGGGCCAACGTCCTGACTTTC. Based on the CDR3 plus reference TRBV29-1 and TRBJ2-6, the full variable domain is SAVISQKPSRDICQRGTSLTIQCQVDSQVTMMFWYRQQPGQSLTLIATANQGSEATYESGFVIDKFPISRPNLTFSTLTVSNMSPEDSSIYLCSVDAGTGANVLTFGAGSRLTVL.